The entry below gives a single T cell receptor (beta chain) sequence along with its context. No antigen is known for it. These data are taken from a study of T cell responses to AZD1222 COVID-19 vaccine. Produced via immunoSEQ multiplex PCR; TCRdb's table is partial and in-frame only. The table lists over 120,000 clones, under 95% of them singletons. Regarding the study as a whole: Donors were largely white British and mainly female; clonal diversity was possibly underestimated. After two AZD1222 doses, spike-specific TCR breadth and depth rose versus day 0.

Germline values: CDR1 SGHAT, CDR2 FQDESV (reference sequence). V was clipped by 2 bases and J by 2 bases, with 10 bases between them. This CDR3 region has 15 residues. This chain connects TRBV11-1 to TRBJ2-1; the D gene could be TRBD1 or TRBD2 (6 bases each). This specimen consisted of peripheral blood, obtained on day 0 of AZD1222 vaccination. The TCR sequence derives from an adult in good health. The CDR3 reads CASSLKGGAYNEQFF. The CDR3 nucleotides read TGTGCCAGCAGCTTAAAGGGGGGAGCCTACAATGAGCAGTTCTTC.